Following are 10 T cell receptor beta chains from one sample sequenced in a study of cytomegalovirus exposure and HLA in healthy donors. PCR involved 60 Vbeta and 13 Jbeta primers. Sequencing was performed with immunoSEQ multiplex PCR; in TCRdb, only in-frame clones are kept and a portion is missing. This table holds about 79,000 clones. Sequences were obtained from PBMCs. The receptors derive from a man younger than 45 in good health and CMV-seronegative.

This sequence joins TRBV28 and TRBJ2-7; 9 positions match TRBD1. The ends lost 5 bases at V and 3 bases at J; junction bases unmatched: 2. Germline CDR1 and CDR2: MDHEN and SYDVKM. CDR3 length: 13 amino acids. DNA for the CDR3: TGTGCCAGCAGTCAGACAGGGGGCTACGAGCAGTACTTC. Translated: CASSQTGGYEQYF.

This CDR3 is CASSSRDRGEQYF. The CDR3 nucleotides read TGCGCCAGCAGCAGCCGGGACAGGGGCGAGCAGTACTTC. The chain combines TRBV5-1 with TRBJ2-7; TRBD1 matches 10 bases. J lost 6 bases, V lost 4 bases, and 4 bases had no gene match. This CDR3 spans 13 amino acids. CDR1 SGHRS and CDR2 YFSETQ come from the germline V gene.

A note on this clone: At one boundary the junction diverges from the germline segment, which might be a read error. The chain carries TRBV7-2 and TRBJ2-7; D possibly corresponds to TRBD2 (6 bases). Germline V gene lookup returns CDR1 SGHTA and CDR2 FQGNSA. The CDR3 sequence is 15 residues long. The CDR3 nucleotides are TGTGCCAGCAGCTGGGACCGGGACTCTGCCTACAAGCAGTACTTC. It codes for CASSWDRDSAYKQYF.

This rearrangement joins TRBV19 to TRBJ1-5, with TRBD1 identical over 11 bases. This CDR3 is built from 16 residues. Germline V gene lookup returns CDR1 LNHDA and CDR2 SQIVND (reference sequence). The V gene end was trimmed by 2 bases and the J gene end by 7 bases; junction bases not matched to a gene: 7. DNA for the CDR3: TGTGCCAGTAGTATAATCGGGACAGGGGGTTTCCAGCCCCAGCATTTT. This gives the protein CASSIIGTGGFQPQHF.

This chain links TRBV5-1 with TRBJ1-1; 8 bases fit TRBD1. CDR1 is SGHRS, CDR2 YFSETQ, per germline. This CDR3 region has 15 residues. V lost 4 bases and J lost 1; bases outside the gene matches: 6. The CDR3 DNA reads as TGCGCCAGCAGCCAGGACAGGGTGAAGAACACTGAAGCTTTCTTT. This sequence encodes CASSQDRVKNTEAFF.

The genes are TRBV4-1 and TRBJ1-5; 7 nucleotides line up with TRBD1. The germline V gene encodes CDR1 MGHRA and CDR2 YSYEKL. The CDR3 contains 14 residues. After removal of 3 bases from V and 7 bases from J, the junction contained 6 bases not matched to a gene. The DNA for the CDR3 is TGCGCCAGCAGCCACCGACCGACAGGGCAGCCCCAGCATTTT. This encodes CASSHRPTGQPQHF.

The V call is TRBV6-5, the J call TRBJ2-7; 9 nucleotides align to TRBD2. Germline V gene lookup returns CDR1 MNHEY and CDR2 SVGAGI. Germline trimming cut 2 bases from V and 7 bases from J; bases unmatched to any gene: 9. The length of the CDR3 is 15 residues. The DNA for the CDR3 is TGTGCCAGCAGTTACGTTGGCGGGAGGGCCCAAGAGCAGTACTTC. Residues: CASSYVGGRAQEQYF.

The genes are TRBV27 and TRBJ2-1, with 9 bases identical to TRBD2. V dropped 3 bases and J dropped 3; count of bases not matched to a gene: 3. This CDR3 has 15 amino acids. Looked up from germline, CDR1 is MNHEY and CDR2 is SMNVEV (reference sequence). CDR3 sequence reads: CASSFGSGSYNEQFF. CDR3 sequence (DNA): TGTGCCAGCAGTTTCGGTAGCGGGAGCTACAATGAGCAGTTCTTC.

The V call is TRBV2, the J call TRBJ1-5; 9 bases fit TRBD1. CDR1 and CDR2 from the germline V gene are SNHLY and FYNNEI. The CDR3 totals 12 residues. The junction had 1 base not matched to a gene; V was cut back by 8 bases and J by 5 bases. The CDR3 sequence: CASDRGDQPQHF. DNA of the CDR3: TGTGCCAGCGACAGGGGGGATCAGCCCCAGCATTTT.

V is TRBV30 and J is TRBJ2-7; 11 bases line up with TRBD1. Germline lookup yields CDR1 GTSNPN and CDR2 SVGIG (reference sequence). This CDR3 region has 15 residues. V trimming: 5 bases; J trimming: 5 bases; junction bases outside the gene matches: 11. For the CDR3, the DNA is TGTGCCTGGCCCGGGACAGGGGGAGGTTTCCACGAGCAGTACTTC. Translated: CAWPGTGGGFHEQYF. Combining the CDR3 with reference TRBV30 and TRBJ2-7 gives the whole variable domain SQTIHQWPATLVQPVGSPLSLECTVEGTSNPNLYWYRQAAGRGLQLLFYSVGIGQISSEVPQNLSASRPQDRQFILSSKKLLLSDSGFYLCAWPGTGGGFHEQYFGPGTRLTVT.